Sequencing of this TCR beta chain was carried out in a study of blood T cell repertoires in COVID-19. Overall study context: Whether acute or convalescent, the COVID-19 samples came from the United States, Italy and Spain.

Per germline, CDR1 GTSNPN and CDR2 SVGIG (reference sequence). CDR3 length: 14 residues. Trimming shortened V by 7 bases and J by 0 bases, and 15 bases separated the two germline ends. This clone was seen a single time. Produced via immunoSEQ multiplex PCR; TCRdb's table is partial and in-frame only. There are about 98,000 clones in the sample; about 87% occur only once, and about 3% lies in the top ten. The TCR sequence derives from a man over 45 with active or convalescent COVID-19. This chain connects TRBV30 to TRBJ2-5; tentatively, D is TRBD1 (6 bases). Sequenced material: peripheral blood. The CDR3 sequence is CASDRLTYQETQYF. The CDR3, as DNA: TGTGCCTCCGACAGGCTAACGTACCAAGAGACCCAGTACTTC.